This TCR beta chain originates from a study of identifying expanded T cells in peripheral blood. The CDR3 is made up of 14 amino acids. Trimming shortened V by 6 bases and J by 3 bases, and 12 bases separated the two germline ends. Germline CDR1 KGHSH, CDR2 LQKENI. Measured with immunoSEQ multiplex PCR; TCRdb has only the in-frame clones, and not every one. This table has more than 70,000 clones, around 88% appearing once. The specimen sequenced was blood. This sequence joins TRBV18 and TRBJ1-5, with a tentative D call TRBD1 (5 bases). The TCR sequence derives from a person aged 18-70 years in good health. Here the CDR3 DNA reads TGTGCCAGCTCCAACACAGGAAACAATCAGCCCCAGCATTTT. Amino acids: CASSNTGNNQPQHF. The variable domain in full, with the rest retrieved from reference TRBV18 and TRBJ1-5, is NAGVMQNPRHLVRRRGQEARLRCSPMKGHSHVYWYRQLPEEGLKFMVYLQKENIIDESGMPKERFSAEFPKEGPSILRIQQVVRGDSAAYFCASSNTGNNQPQHFGDGTRLSIL.